These T cell receptor beta chains were read from a single sample in a study of PD-1 blockade in classical Hodgkin lymphoma. TCRdb's copy holds only in-frame clones and misses some; the assay was immunoSEQ multiplex PCR. Of around 13,000 clones listed, 65% to 85% are singletons. The source material was CD8+ T cells from blood, sampled at baseline. Receptors originate from a human donor with classical Hodgkin lymphoma. Each CDR3 is given with its conserved first and last residue. D genes are given only for firm matches. Not every row has a clone size; where given, it reads once, few, many or a size class.

TRBV7-9	few	TRBJ1-4	NA	TGTGCCAGCAGTCGCCGGGACGTAGTTTTT	CASSRRDVVF
TRBV15	NA	TRBJ1-1	NA	TGTGCCACCGGCTGGGGGCCAGAAGTCACTGAAGCTTTCTTT	CATGWGPEVTEAFF
TRBV27	NA	TRBJ1-2	TRBD1	TGTGCCAGCAGTTTGATGACAGGGGCTAACTATGGCTACACCTTC	CASSLMTGANYGYTF
TRBV9	NA	TRBJ2-7	NA	TGTGCCAGCAGCGTAGTGGGGGGATTTAACGAGCAGTACTTC	CASSVVGGFNEQYF
TRBV7-9	NA	TRBJ1-2	TRBD1	TGTGCCAGCAGCTTGGGGACAGGGGAAGATGGCTACACCTTC	CASSLGTGEDGYTF
TRBV27	NA	TRBJ1-1	NA	TGTGCCAGCAGTTTCGAGGGCACTGAAGCTTTCTTT	CASSFEGTEAFF
TRBV6-1	few	TRBJ2-7	TRBD1	TGTGCCAGCCAGACAGGGGATGTCTACGAGCAGTACTTC	CASQTGDVYEQYF
TRBV27	NA	TRBJ2-2	NA	TGTGCCAGCAGTTTAGGGTTCGGGGAGCTGTTTTTT	CASSLGFGELFF
TRBV15	NA	TRBJ2-7	TRBD1	TGTGCCCCCCACCTCCAGGTCTCTCACCGGGACAGTGCTTACGAGCAGTACTTC	CAPHLQVSHRDSAYEQYF
TRBV2	NA	TRBJ2-3	TRBD1	TGTGCCAGCAGTGACCGGGACAGGGGAACAGATACGCAGTATTTT	CASSDRDRGTDTQYF
TRBV4-3	NA	TRBJ1-1	NA	TGCGCCAGCAGCCAGGCGCCAATCCGGGACAACTACATGAACACTGAAGCTTTCTTT	CASSQAPIRDNYMNTEAFF
TRBV5-1	few	TRBJ2-7	TRBD2	TGCGCCAGCAGCATGGGAGGGGACGAGCAGTACTTC	CASSMGGDEQYF
TRBV7-8	NA	TRBJ2-7	NA	TGTGCCAGCAGCTTAGAGCGATCGACAGGTTACTCCTACGAGCAGTACTTC	CASSLERSTGYSYEQYF
TRBV5-5	NA	TRBJ1-2	NA	TGTGCCAGCAGCTTGCTCGGGGAGAACTATGGCTACACCTTC	CASSLLGENYGYTF
TRBV19	NA	TRBJ2-1	TRBD1	TGTGCCAGTAGTATTCTAACAGGGGCCTACAATGAGCAGTTCTTC	CASSILTGAYNEQFF
TRBV29-1	NA	TRBJ2-2	NA	TGCAGCGTTGAGGGACACCCCACCGGGGGGACCGGGGAGCTGTTTTTT	CSVEGHPTGGTGELFF
TRBV5-6	few	TRBJ1-1	NA	TGTGCCAGCAGCGCGGGGGGTAACACTGAAGCTTTCTTT	CASSAGGNTEAFF
TRBV7-2	NA	TRBJ2-7	TRBD2	TGTGCCAGCAGCTTAGATCCCCTAGCGGACGAGCAGTACTTC	CASSLDPLADEQYF
TRBV5-6	once	TRBJ2-7	NA	TGTGCCAGCAGTCACAGGGTAGCCTACGAGCAGTACTTC	CASSHRVAYEQYF
TRBV7-8	NA	TRBJ1-4	NA	TGTGCCAGCAGCTTAGCTCCCTCAACTAATGAAAAACTGTTTTTT	CASSLAPSTNEKLFF
TRBV11-1	NA	TRBJ1-1	NA	TGTGCCAGCAGCCTCCGGGACGGACCTGAAGCTTTCTTT	CASSLRDGPEAFF
TRBV6-5	NA	TRBJ2-2	NA	TGTGCCAGCAGCCAAGGCACCCCCACCGGGGAGCTGTTTTTT	CASSQGTPTGELFF
TRBV29-1	NA	TRBJ2-3	TRBD1	TGCAGCGTTGGAGGGACAGGACGCACAGATACGCAGTATTTT	CSVGGTGRTDTQYF
TRBV4-1	NA	TRBJ2-1	TRBD2	TGCGCCAGCAGCCAAGTCGCTAGCGGGGGATCCTACAATGAGCAGTTCTTC	CASSQVASGGSYNEQFF
TRBV10-2	NA	TRBJ2-1	NA	TGCGCCAGCAGTGAAGGGGCTGAGCAGTTCTTC	CASSEGAEQFF
TRBV28	few	TRBJ1-6	NA	TGTGCCAGCAGTTTACCCAACTCGAGGGGGTCAAAGTCACCCCTCCACTTT	CASSLPNSRGSKSPLHF
TRBV28	NA	TRBJ1-1	NA	TGTGCCAGCAGTAAGGGTGCGGGACAAGCTTTCTTT	CASSKGAGQAFF
TRBV5-8	NA	TRBJ2-1	NA	TGTGCCAGCAGCTTACGGGGTGGGTTCTTC	CASSLRGGFF
TRBV6-1	NA	TRBJ2-7	NA	TGTGCCAGCAGGGGACCGACGGGGGAGCAGTACTTC	CASRGPTGEQYF
TRBV10-1	NA	TRBJ1-1	NA	TGCGCCAGCAGTGAGTCGGCAGGGTTTAACACTGAAGCTTTCTTT	CASSESAGFNTEAFF
TRBV30	once	TRBJ1-3	NA	TGTGCCTGGAGTTGGTCTGGAAACACCATATATTTT	CAWSWSGNTIYF
TRBV29-1	NA	TRBJ1-1	NA	TGCAGCGTTGAAGGGGGTTTCGGGGGGCCTGAAGCTTTCTTT	CSVEGGFGGPEAFF
TRBV5-4	NA	TRBJ2-1	NA	TGTGCCAGCAGCTGGGGACTTTACAATGAGCAGTTCTTC	CASSWGLYNEQFF
TRBV10-2	NA	TRBJ1-5	TRBD1	TGCGCCAGCAGTGAGTCGTCTGAATGGACAGGGAATGGTCAGCCCCAGCATTTT	CASSESSEWTGNGQPQHF
TRBV7-9	NA	TRBJ1-4	NA	TGTGCCAGCAGCTTAGGGGGCCGGGGGCGGCCTAATGAAAAACTGTTTTTT	CASSLGGRGRPNEKLFF
TRBV19	few	TRBJ1-2	TRBD1	TGTGCCACCGCTTCGCCCGCCACAGGGGGCTATGGCTACACCTTC	CATASPATGGYGYTF
TRBV10-3	NA	TRBJ2-7	TRBD2	TGTGCCATCAGTGAAAGCCGACTAGCGGGCTACGAGCAGTACTTC	CAISESRLAGYEQYF
TRBV11-2	NA	TRBJ2-4	NA	TGTGCCAGCAGCCATTGGGTGAGAAGAAACATTCAGTACTTC	CASSHWVRRNIQYF
TRBV4-1	NA	TRBJ1-2	NA	TGCGCCAGCAGCCAAGATGTGAACCTAATTAACTATGGCTACACCTTC	CASSQDVNLINYGYTF
TRBV4-3	NA	TRBJ2-3	TRBD2	TGCGCCAGCAGCTTGAGGGCGGGGGAACTCACAGATACGCAGTATTTT	CASSLRAGELTDTQYF
TRBV19	NA	TRBJ2-1	TRBD2	TGTGCCAGTAGATTTGCGGGGGGGAACAATGAGCAGTTCTTC	CASRFAGGNNEQFF
TRBV6-1	few	TRBJ1-6	NA	TGTGCCGGACGTAGGGTGGATCTGGCTAATTCACCCCTCCACTTT	CAGRRVDLANSPLHF
TRBV30	NA	TRBJ1-2	NA	TGTGCCTGGAGATGGGGCCCTGCTAACTATGGCTACACCTTC	CAWRWGPANYGYTF
TRBV23-1	NA	TRBJ1-1	TRBD1	TGCGCCAGCAGTCAATTAAGTCCAGGGGGCGCGGTGGGAACTGAAGCTTTCTTT	CASSQLSPGGAVGTEAFF
TRBV11-1	NA	TRBJ1-5	NA	TGTGCCAGCAGCTTACAGATGACAGGAGGAGGCCAGCCCCAGCATTTT	CASSLQMTGGGQPQHF
TRBV2	few	TRBJ2-2	NA	TGTGCCAGCACCTCTAACACCGGGGAGCTGTTTTTT	CASTSNTGELFF
TRBV10-3	NA	TRBJ1-4	NA	TGTGCCATCGGGGATACTGCTAATGAAAAACTGTTTTTT	CAIGDTANEKLFF
TRBV7-7	few	TRBJ2-7	NA	TGTGCCAGCAGTCCCAGGGGCTTGTCCTACGAGCAGTACTTC	CASSPRGLSYEQYF
TRBV7-6	NA	TRBJ2-1	NA	TGTGCCAGCAGCACCGGCCCCCTAATCAGCGAGCAGTTCTTC	CASSTGPLISEQFF
TRBV10-1	few	TRBJ1-2	NA	TGCGCCAGCCGAGGGGGCTATGGCTACACCTTC	CASRGGYGYTF
TRBV9	NA	TRBJ2-3	NA	TGTGCCAGCACAAGTTTCCCCCTCACAGATACGCAGTATTTT	CASTSFPLTDTQYF
TRBV19	NA	TRBJ2-7	TRBD1	TGTGCCAGTAGTATTGGACAGGGGTACGAGCAGTACTTC	CASSIGQGYEQYF
TRBV27	few	TRBJ1-1	NA	TGTGCCAGCAGTTCCCGGTGGGGAACTGAAGCTTTCTTT	CASSSRWGTEAFF
TRBV29-1	NA	TRBJ1-1	TRBD1	TGCAGCGCTCAACTGCGCCCCCTGGACAGGGAGAGGAATACTGAAGCTTTCTTT	CSAQLRPLDRERNTEAFF
TRBV30	few	TRBJ1-2	NA	TGTGCCTGGAGTCTCGAAGGAAACTATGGCTACACCTTC	CAWSLEGNYGYTF
TRBV6-5	NA	TRBJ2-1	NA	TGTGCCAGCAGTATAACAGGGTTCGGGAATGAGCAGTTCTTC	CASSITGFGNEQFF